This note documents a single TCR beta chain sequence. This sample is part of a study of siplizumab effects on memory and regulatory T cells. Generated by immunoSEQ multiplex PCR, the TCRdb table keeps only in-frame clones and is missing some. The sample has about 100,000 clones, 94% seen once; the top ten hold 0.55% to 0.65%. The CDR3 consists of 19 residues. Germline V gene data show CDR1 as MNHNS and CDR2 as SASEGT. The junction had 11 bases not matched to a gene; V was cut back by 4 bases and J by 0 bases. The rearrangement links TRBV6-1 to TRBJ2-7; the match to TRBD2 covers 14 bases. The sequencing input was Tregs sorted from blood. The clonotype comes from a human donor in good health. The CDR3 region is CASSVRLAGGPLSSYEQYF. The CDR3 coding sequence is TGTGCCAGCAGTGTACGACTAGCGGGAGGGCCCCTGAGCTCCTACGAGCAGTACTTC.